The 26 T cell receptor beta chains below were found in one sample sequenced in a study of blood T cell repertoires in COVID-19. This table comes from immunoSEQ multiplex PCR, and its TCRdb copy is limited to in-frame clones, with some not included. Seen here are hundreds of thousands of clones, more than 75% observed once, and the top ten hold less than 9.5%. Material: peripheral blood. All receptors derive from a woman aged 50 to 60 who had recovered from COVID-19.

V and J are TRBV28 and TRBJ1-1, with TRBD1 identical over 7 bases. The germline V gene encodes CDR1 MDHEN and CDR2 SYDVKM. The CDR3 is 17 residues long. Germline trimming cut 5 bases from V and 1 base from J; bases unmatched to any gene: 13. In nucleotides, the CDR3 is TGTGCCAGCAGTCTAATGTTGACCGGGACAGAGAACACTGAAGCTTTCTTT. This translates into CASSLMLTGTENTEAFF.

CDR3 DNA sequence: TGTGCCAGCAGTTTGGAGAATCCCACGGCAGCAGGGGCCAACGTCCTGACTTTC. This codes for CASSLENPTAAGANVLTF. This chain joins TRBV27 and TRBJ2-6, with no clear D. Trimming pared 3 bases from V and 4 bases from J, leaving 19 bases between. The CDR3 sequence is 18 residues long. Germline V gives CDR1 MNHEY, CDR2 SMNVEV (reference sequence).

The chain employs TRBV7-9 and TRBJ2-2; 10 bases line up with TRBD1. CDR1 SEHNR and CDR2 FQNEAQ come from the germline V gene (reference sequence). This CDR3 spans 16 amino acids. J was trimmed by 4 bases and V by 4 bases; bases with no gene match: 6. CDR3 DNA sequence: TGTGCCAGCAGCTCCCGTGGGACAGGGGTCACCGGGGAGCTGTTTTTT. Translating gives CASSSRGTGVTGELFF.

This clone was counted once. The CDR3 region is CASRLPGQHNSPLHF. DNA of the CDR3: TGTGCCAGCAGACTACCGGGACAGCATAATTCACCCCTCCACTTT. The chain carries TRBV7-2 and TRBJ1-6, with 7 positions matching TRBD1. Germline loops: CDR1 SGHTA, CDR2 FQGNSA. There are 15 residues in the CDR3. J was trimmed by 5 bases and V by 6 bases; bases with no gene match: 7.

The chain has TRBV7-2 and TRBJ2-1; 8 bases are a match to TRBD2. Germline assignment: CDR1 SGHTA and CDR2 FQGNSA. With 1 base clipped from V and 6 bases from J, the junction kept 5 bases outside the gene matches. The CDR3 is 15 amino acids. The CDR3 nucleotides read TGTGCCAGCAGCTTAGACGGGAGGGCCCTCAATGAGCAGTTCTTC. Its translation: CASSLDGRALNEQFF.

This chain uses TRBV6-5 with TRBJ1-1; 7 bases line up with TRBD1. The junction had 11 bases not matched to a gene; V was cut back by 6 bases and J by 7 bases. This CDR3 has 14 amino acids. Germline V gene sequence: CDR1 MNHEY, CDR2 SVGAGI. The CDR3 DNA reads TGTGCCAGCAGACTATCCGGGACAGAGGATGAAGCTTTCTTT. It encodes CASRLSGTEDEAFF.

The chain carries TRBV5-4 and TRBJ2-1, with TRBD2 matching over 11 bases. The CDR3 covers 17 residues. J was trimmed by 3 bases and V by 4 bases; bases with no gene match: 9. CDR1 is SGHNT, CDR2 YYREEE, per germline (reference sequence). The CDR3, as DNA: TGTGCCAGCAGCCAGGGAGCCGGGACTAGCGGCTACAATGAGCAGTTCTTC. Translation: CASSQGAGTSGYNEQFF.

The CDR3 is CASSSRTGGAENTIYF. The CDR3 DNA sequence: TGTGCCAGCAGCTCCCGGACAGGGGGCGCTGAAAACACCATATATTTT. This chain connects TRBV7-2 to TRBJ1-3; 11 bases agree with TRBD1. The V and J ends lost 4 bases and 6 bases, in that order; junction bases with no gene match: 8. The CDR3 has 16 amino acids. Germline loops: CDR1 SGHTA, CDR2 FQGNSA. Filled out from reference TRBV7-2 and TRBJ1-3, the complete variable domain reads GAGVSQSPSNKVTEKGKDVELRCDPISGHTALYWYRQSLGQGLEFLIYFQGNSAPDKSGLPSDRFSAERTGGSVSTLTIQRTQQEDSAVYLCASSSRTGGAENTIYFGEGSWLTVV.

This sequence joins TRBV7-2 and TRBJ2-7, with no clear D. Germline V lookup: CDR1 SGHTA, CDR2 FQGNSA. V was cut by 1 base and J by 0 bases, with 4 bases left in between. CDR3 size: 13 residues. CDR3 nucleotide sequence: TGTGCCAGCAGCTTAGACTCCTCCTACGAGCAGTACTTC. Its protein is CASSLDSSYEQYF.

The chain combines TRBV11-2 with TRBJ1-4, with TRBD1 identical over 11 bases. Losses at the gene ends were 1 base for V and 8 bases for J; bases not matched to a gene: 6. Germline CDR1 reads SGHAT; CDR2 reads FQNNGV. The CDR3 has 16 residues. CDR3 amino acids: CASSLGTGGASEKLFF. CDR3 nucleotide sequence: TGTGCCAGCAGCTTAGGGACAGGGGGCGCTTCGGAAAAACTGTTTTTT.

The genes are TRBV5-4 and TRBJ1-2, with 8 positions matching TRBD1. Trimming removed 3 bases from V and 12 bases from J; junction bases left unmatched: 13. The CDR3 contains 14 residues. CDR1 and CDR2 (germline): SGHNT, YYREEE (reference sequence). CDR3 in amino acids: CASSWWGGTGSHTF. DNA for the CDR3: TGTGCCAGCAGCTGGTGGGGGGGGACAGGTAGCCACACCTTC.

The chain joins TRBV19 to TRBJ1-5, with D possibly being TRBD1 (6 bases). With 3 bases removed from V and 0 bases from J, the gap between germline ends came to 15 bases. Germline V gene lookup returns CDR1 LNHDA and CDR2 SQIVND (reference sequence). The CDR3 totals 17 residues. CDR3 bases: TGTGCCAGTAGTATGGAAGGGGGAAGATATAGCAATCAGCCCCAGCATTTT. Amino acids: CASSMEGGRYSNQPQHF. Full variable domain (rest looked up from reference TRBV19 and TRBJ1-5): DGGITQSPKYLFRKEGQNVTLSCEQNLNHDAMYWYRQDPGQGLRLIYYSQIVNDFQKGDIAEGYSVSREKKESFPLTVTSAQKNPTAFYLCASSMEGGRYSNQPQHFGDGTRLSIL.

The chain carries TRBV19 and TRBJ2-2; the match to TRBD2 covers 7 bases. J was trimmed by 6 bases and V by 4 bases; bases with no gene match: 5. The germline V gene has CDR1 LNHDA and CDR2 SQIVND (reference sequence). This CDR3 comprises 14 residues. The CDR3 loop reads CASSSGLVSGELFF. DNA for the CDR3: TGTGCCAGTAGTAGCGGACTAGTCTCCGGGGAGCTGTTTTTT.

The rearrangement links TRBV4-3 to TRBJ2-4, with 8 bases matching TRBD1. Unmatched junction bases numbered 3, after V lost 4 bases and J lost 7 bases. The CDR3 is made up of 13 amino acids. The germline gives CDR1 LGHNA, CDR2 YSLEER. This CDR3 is CASSPDRDNIQYF. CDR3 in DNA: TGCGCCAGCAGCCCGGACAGGGATAACATTCAGTACTTC.

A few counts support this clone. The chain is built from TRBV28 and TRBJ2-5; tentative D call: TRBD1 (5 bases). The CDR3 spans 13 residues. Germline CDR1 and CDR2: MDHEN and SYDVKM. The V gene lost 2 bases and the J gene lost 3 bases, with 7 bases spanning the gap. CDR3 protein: CASSLAREETQYF. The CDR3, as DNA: TGTGCCAGCAGTTTAGCCAGGGAAGAGACCCAGTACTTC.

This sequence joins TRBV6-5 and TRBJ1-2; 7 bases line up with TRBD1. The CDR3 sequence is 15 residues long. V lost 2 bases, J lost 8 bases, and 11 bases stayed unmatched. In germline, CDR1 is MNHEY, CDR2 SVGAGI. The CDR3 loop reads CASSYTGQPVEGYTF. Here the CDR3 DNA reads TGTGCCAGCAGTTACACGGGACAGCCGGTCGAGGGCTACACCTTC.

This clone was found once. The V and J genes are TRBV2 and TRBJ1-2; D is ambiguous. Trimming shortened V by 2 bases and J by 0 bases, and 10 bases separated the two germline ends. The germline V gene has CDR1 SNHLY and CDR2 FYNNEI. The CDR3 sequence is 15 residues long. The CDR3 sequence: CASSESQVPNYGYTF. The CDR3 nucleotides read TGTGCCAGCAGTGAATCGCAGGTCCCTAACTATGGCTACACCTTC.

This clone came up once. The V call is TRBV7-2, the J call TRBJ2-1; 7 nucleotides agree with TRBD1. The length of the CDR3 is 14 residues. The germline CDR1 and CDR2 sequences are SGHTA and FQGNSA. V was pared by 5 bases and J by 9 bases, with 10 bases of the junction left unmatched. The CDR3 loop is CASSPINRGGEQFF. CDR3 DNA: TGTGCCAGCAGCCCGATTAACAGGGGTGGTGAGCAGTTCTTC.

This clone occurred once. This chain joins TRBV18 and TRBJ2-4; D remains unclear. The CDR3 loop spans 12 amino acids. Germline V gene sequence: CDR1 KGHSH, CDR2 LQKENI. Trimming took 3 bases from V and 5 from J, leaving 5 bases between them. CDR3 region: CASSPNENIQYF. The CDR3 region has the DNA TGTGCCAGCTCACCCAATGAAAACATTCAGTACTTC.

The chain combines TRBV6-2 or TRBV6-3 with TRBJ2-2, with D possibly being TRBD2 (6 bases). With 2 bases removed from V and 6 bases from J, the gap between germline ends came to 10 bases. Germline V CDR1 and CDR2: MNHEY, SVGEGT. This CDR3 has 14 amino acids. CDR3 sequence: CASSYAGRAGELFF. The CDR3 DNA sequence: TGTGCCAGCAGTTACGCGGGGCGTGCCGGGGAGCTGTTTTTT.

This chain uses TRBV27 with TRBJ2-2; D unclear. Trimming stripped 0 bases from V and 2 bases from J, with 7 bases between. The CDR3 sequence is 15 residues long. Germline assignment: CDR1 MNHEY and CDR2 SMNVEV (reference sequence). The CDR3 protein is CASSLSTTNTGELFF. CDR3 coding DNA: TGTGCCAGCAGTTTATCCACAACCAACACCGGGGAGCTGTTTTTT.

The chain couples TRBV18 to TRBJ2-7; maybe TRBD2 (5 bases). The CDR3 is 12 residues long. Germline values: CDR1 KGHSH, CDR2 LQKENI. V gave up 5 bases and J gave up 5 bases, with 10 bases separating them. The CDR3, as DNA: TGTGCCAGCTCAGCTTCGGGGAACGAGCAGTACTTC. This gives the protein CASSASGNEQYF.

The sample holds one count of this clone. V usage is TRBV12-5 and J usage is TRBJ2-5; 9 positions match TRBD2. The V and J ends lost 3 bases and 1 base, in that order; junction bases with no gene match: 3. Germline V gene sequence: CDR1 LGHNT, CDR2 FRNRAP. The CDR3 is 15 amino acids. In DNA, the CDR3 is TGTGCTAGTGGTTTTGGGCGGGGGGGCCAAGAGACCCAGTACTTC. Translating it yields CASGFGRGGQETQYF.

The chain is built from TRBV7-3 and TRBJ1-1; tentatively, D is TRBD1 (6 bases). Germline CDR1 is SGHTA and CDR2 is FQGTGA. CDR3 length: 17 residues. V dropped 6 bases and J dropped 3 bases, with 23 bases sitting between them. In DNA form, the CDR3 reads TGTGCCAGCAGTAACCGGGAGGGCAGGGGAGTGGACACTGAAGCTTTCTTT. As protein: CASSNREGRGVDTEAFF.

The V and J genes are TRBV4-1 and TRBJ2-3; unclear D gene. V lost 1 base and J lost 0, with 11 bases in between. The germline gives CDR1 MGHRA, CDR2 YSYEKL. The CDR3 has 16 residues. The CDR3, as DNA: TGCGCCAGCAGCCAAGGTTGGGCGAGCAGCACAGATACGCAGTATTTT. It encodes CASSQGWASSTDTQYF.

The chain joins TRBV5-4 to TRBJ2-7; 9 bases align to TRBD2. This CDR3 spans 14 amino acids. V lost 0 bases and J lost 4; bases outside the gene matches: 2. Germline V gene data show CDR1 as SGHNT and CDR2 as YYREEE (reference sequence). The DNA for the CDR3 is TGTGCCAGCAGCTTGGTGACTAGCGGATACGAGCAGTACTTC. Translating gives CASSLVTSGYEQYF.